This T cell receptor (beta chain) comes out of a study of T cells in Graves' hyperthyroidism and ophthalmopathy. This clonotype was seen once. Its target is not known. A clone one base away is much larger, so this may be a read error. V trimming: 2 bases; J trimming: 9 bases; junction bases outside the gene matches: 10. CDR3 length: 15 residues. The germline gives CDR1 SNHLY, CDR2 FYNNEI. The TCR beta CDR3 regions underwent amplification using RNA transcripts as the source. When the TCR CDR3 underwent first-round RT-PCR, the HTBI primer set was used. TCRdb re-called the multiplex PCR reads with MiXCR, one entry per CDR3 protein. The sample shows hundreds of thousands of distinct CDR3 sequences, 15% to 19% of them seen only once. Study observations and caveats: Most expanded thyroid clonotypes above 0.001 also appeared in blood.

Each diagnosis was grounded in clinical symptoms, serum thyroxine and TRAb, thyroid ultrasound, and orbital computed tomography. The sequence was collected from a woman between 18 and 30 years old with Graves' hyperthyroidism. Sequencing was carried out using blood. V and J are TRBV2 and TRBJ2-1; 7 bases align to TRBD2. CDR3 nucleotide sequence: TGTGCCAGCAGTGAAACTTACAGCAGGGAGGGTGAGCAGTTCTTC. It encodes CASSETYSREGEQFF.